What follows are 28 T cell receptor beta chains derived from one specimen sequenced in a study of blood T cell repertoires in COVID-19. Clones were sequenced by immunoSEQ multiplex PCR, and TCRdb holds only the in-frame ones, with some missing. This table has roughly 88,000 clones, about 70% appearing once. The material sequenced was peripheral blood. These receptors all stem from a woman aged 60 to 75 in a cohort sampled during active or convalescent COVID-19.

The chain uses TRBV5-5 and TRBJ1-1; D is uncertain. CDR3 length equals 14 residues. Trimming removed 0 bases from V and 3 bases from J, with 9 bases in between. Germline CDR1 reads SGHKS; CDR2 reads YYEKEE (reference sequence). The CDR3 sequence is CASSLAAGDTEAFF. CDR3 DNA: TGTGCCAGCAGCTTGGCGGCAGGTGACACTGAAGCTTTCTTT. Full variable domain (remainder filled in from reference TRBV5-5 and TRBJ1-1): DAGVTQSPTHLIKTRGQQVTLRCSPISGHKSVSWYQQVLGQGPQFIFQYYEKEERGRGNFPDRFSARQFPNYSSELNVNALLLGDSALYLCASSLAAGDTEAFFGQGTRLTVV.

The gene calls are TRBV30 and TRBJ1-2, with 8 positions matching TRBD1. Trimming took 2 bases from V and 0 from J; bases not matched to a gene: 8. The CDR3 runs to 16 residues. CDR1 is GTSNPN, CDR2 SVGIG, per germline (reference sequence). The CDR3 spells CAWSSTGQVSNYGYTF. CDR3 nucleotides: TGTGCCTGGAGTTCAACGGGACAGGTCTCTAACTATGGCTACACCTTC.

J is TRBJ2-1 and V is TRBV6-4; the match to TRBD2 covers 11 bases. The germline V gene has CDR1 MRHNA and CDR2 SNTAGT. Trimming at V came to 4 bases and at J to 9 bases, leaving 11 bases not matched to a gene. CDR3 length: 16 amino acids. The CDR3 loop reads CASSVKTSGGVGEQFF. CDR3 sequence (DNA): TGTGCCAGCAGTGTCAAAACTAGCGGGGGCGTGGGTGAGCAGTTCTTC.

This chain uses TRBV18 with TRBJ2-2; TRBD1 is a possible D gene (5 bases). Trimming took off 2 bases at V and 2 bases at J, with 12 bases between the two ends. CDR1 and CDR2 from the germline V gene are KGHSH and LQKENI. The CDR3 sequence is 16 residues long. The CDR3 DNA is TGTGCCAGCTCACCATTTCAAAGGACAAACACCGGGGAGCTGTTTTTT. This codes for CASSPFQRTNTGELFF. The full variable domain, rest sourced from reference TRBV18 and TRBJ2-2, is NAGVMQNPRHLVRRRGQEARLRCSPMKGHSHVYWYRQLPEEGLKFMVYLQKENIIDESGMPKERFSAEFPKEGPSILRIQQVVRGDSAAYFCASSPFQRTNTGELFFGEGSRLTVL.

The CDR3 nucleotides are TGTGCCAGCAGTGAAATCGGGGGGCCAGATACGCAGTATTTT. Translating gives CASSEIGGPDTQYF. The genes are TRBV6-1 and TRBJ2-3, with a tentative D call TRBD2 (7 bases). Germline loops: CDR1 MNHNS, CDR2 SASEGT. The CDR3 has 14 amino acids. Trimming took off 2 bases at V and 4 bases at J, with 10 bases between the two ends.

The V call is TRBV19, the J call TRBJ2-7; D may be TRBD1 (5 bases). CDR1 is LNHDA, CDR2 SQIVND, per germline (reference sequence). Deletions cut 5 bases from V and 0 bases from J, with 14 bases between. CDR3 length: 15 amino acids. CDR3 DNA sequence: TGTGCCAGTAGTTCTCTATTTGACAGCTCCTACGAGCAGTACTTC. Protein product: CASSSLFDSSYEQYF.

As DNA, the CDR3 is TGTGCCAGCAGCTTCTGGGACAGGGACTATGGCTACACCTTC. This encodes CASSFWDRDYGYTF. V gene TRBV5-5 combines with J gene TRBJ1-2; 9 nucleotides agree with TRBD1. The J segment lost 3 bases and the V segment lost 2 bases, leaving 2 bases of the junction unmatched. Germline assignment: CDR1 SGHKS and CDR2 YYEKEE (reference sequence). This CDR3 has 14 amino acids.

This chain links TRBV7-9 with TRBJ2-2; 11 nucleotides agree with TRBD2. Germline loops: CDR1 SEHNR, CDR2 FQNEAQ (reference sequence). This CDR3 is built from 16 residues. The junction had 1 base not matched to a gene; V was cut back by 3 bases and J by 1 base. The CDR3 loop reads CASSFSGGVNTGELFF. CDR3 DNA sequence: TGTGCCAGCAGCTTTAGCGGGGGGGTGAACACCGGGGAGCTGTTTTTT. The entire variable domain, with the rest obtained from reference TRBV7-9 and TRBJ2-2, is as follows: DTGVSQNPRHKITKRGQNVTFRCDPISEHNRLYWYRQTLGQGPEFLTYFQNEAQLEKSRLLSDRFSAERPKGSFSTLEIQRTEQGDSAMYLCASSFSGGVNTGELFFGEGSRLTVL.

The rearrangement uses TRBV4-2 and TRBJ1-1; D is perhaps TRBD1 (6 bases). Germline CDR1 and CDR2: LGHNA and YNFKEQ. V was shortened by 3 bases and J by 1 base, with 12 bases between the two germline ends. The CDR3 loop spans 15 amino acids. The CDR3 DNA reads as TGTGCCAGCAGCCAGATGACAGGTCCGAACACTGAAGCTTTCTTT. Translating it yields CASSQMTGPNTEAFF.

The chain couples TRBV4-1 to TRBJ2-7, with TRBD1 matching over 7 bases. The V and J ends lost 3 bases and 5 bases, in that order; junction bases with no gene match: 4. CDR3 length: 13 amino acids. In germline, CDR1 is MGHRA, CDR2 YSYEKL. The chain's CDR3 is CASSHRTGDEQYF. CDR3 in DNA: TGCGCCAGCAGCCACAGAACAGGGGACGAGCAGTACTTC.

The chain uses TRBV9 and TRBJ2-5; D is unclear. The germline CDR1 and CDR2 sequences are SGDLS and YYNGEE. V was pared by 1 base and J by 4 bases, with 8 bases between. The CDR3 has 13 amino acids. The CDR3 bases are TGTGCCAGCAGCGTATCGGGTGGAGAGACCCAGTACTTC. Encoded protein: CASSVSGGETQYF.

The genes are TRBV5-1 and TRBJ2-2; 7 bases agree with TRBD2. Germline V gene lookup returns CDR1 SGHRS and CDR2 YFSETQ. Trimming took 5 bases from V and 2 from J; bases not matched to a gene: 3. The CDR3 consists of 14 residues. The CDR3, as DNA: TGCGCCAGCAGTTCGGGACTAAACACCGGGGAGCTGTTTTTT. Translation gives CASSSGLNTGELFF.

This clone was counted many times. The chain joins TRBV25-1 to TRBJ1-3; tentatively, D is TRBD1 (6 bases). Between the trimmed V and J ends, which lost 6 bases and 7 bases, there was a span of 16 bases. Germline-derived CDR1 and CDR2 are MGHDK and SYGVNS. The CDR3 spans 14 residues. DNA of the CDR3: TGTGCCAGCAGCATTTCAGGGGCGGCGAACACCATATATTTT. Translation gives CASSISGAANTIYF.

DNA of the CDR3: TGTGCCAGCAGCCAAGACACCCTAGGTCCACGTATCGCGGGGGGGCGCTCTGGGGCCAACGTCCTGACTTTC. Encoded protein: CASSQDTLGPRIAGGRSGANVLTF. V gene TRBV14 combines with J gene TRBJ2-6, with 9 bases matching TRBD2. Germline V gene data show CDR1 as SGHDN and CDR2 as FVKESK. The ends lost 0 bases at V and 0 bases at J; junction bases unmatched: 21. This CDR3 comprises 24 residues.

This sequence joins TRBV7-9 and TRBJ2-4, with unresolved D. The CDR3 is 11 residues long. Germline V lookup: CDR1 SEHNR, CDR2 FQNEAQ (reference sequence). V lost 5 bases and J 6 bases, leaving 5 bases between the germline ends. The CDR3 spells CASSPSNIQYF. CDR3 DNA sequence: TGTGCCAGCAGCCCCTCAAACATTCAGTACTTC.

This clone was seen at least ten times. The chain couples TRBV19 to TRBJ1-2, with a possible D match to TRBD1 (5 bases). This CDR3 is built from 16 residues. Germline CDR1 and CDR2: LNHDA and SQIVND (reference sequence). With 3 bases removed from V and 6 bases from J, the gap between germline ends came to 20 bases. CDR3 DNA sequence: TGTGCCAGTAGTATCATCTTGGCAGGGAGGAGCGATGGCTACACCTTC. This sequence encodes CASSIILAGRSDGYTF.

The table lists this clone with many counts. The chain has TRBV14 and TRBJ2-3; D call uncertain. CDR3 size: 12 residues. Germline lookup yields CDR1 SGHDN and CDR2 FVKESK. V was shortened by 3 bases and J by 2 bases, with 3 bases between the two germline ends. Here the CDR3 DNA reads TGTGCCAGCAGCCAGTACACAGATACGCAGTATTTT. Its translation is CASSQYTDTQYF.

The chain uses TRBV6-6 and TRBJ1-6; 7 bases fit TRBD1. Trimming cost V 2 bases and J 7 bases; bases outside gene matches: 2. Germline V gene lookup returns CDR1 MNHNY and CDR2 SVGAGI (reference sequence). The CDR3 totals 14 residues. The CDR3, as DNA: TGTGCCAGCAGTTACGGACAGGAAAATTCACCCCTCCACTTT. It is translated as CASSYGQENSPLHF.

The chain joins TRBV2 to TRBJ2-5, with 7 bases that match TRBD2. This CDR3 has 15 residues. Trimming at V came to 4 bases and at J to 0 bases, leaving 5 bases not matched to a gene. CDR1 and CDR2 from the germline V gene are SNHLY and FYNNEI. CDR3 amino acids: CASSGTRTYQETQYF. The DNA for the CDR3 is TGTGCCAGCAGTGGGACTAGGACGTACCAAGAGACCCAGTACTTC.

V is TRBV9 and J is TRBJ2-4; perhaps TRBD2 as D (6 bases). Germline V gene lookup returns CDR1 SGDLS and CDR2 YYNGEE. The CDR3 spans 14 residues. Trimming left V 0 bases short and J 3 bases short, with 7 bases between. CDR3 residues: CASSVAGDKNIQYF. The CDR3 nucleotides are TGTGCCAGCAGCGTAGCGGGGGACAAAAACATTCAGTACTTC.

The genes are TRBV19 and TRBJ1-1; maybe TRBD1 (5 bases). Germline V lookup: CDR1 LNHDA, CDR2 SQIVND (reference sequence). Trimming removed 5 bases at V and 1 base at J, with 14 bases between. The CDR3 has 15 amino acids. CDR3 in amino acids: CASSRPRGGNTEAFF. The CDR3 bases are TGTGCCAGTAGTCGACCGCGGGGGGGGAACACTGAAGCTTTCTTT.

This chain uses TRBV19 with TRBJ1-1; D not resolved. This CDR3 is 11 amino acids long. Germline CDR1 LNHDA, CDR2 SQIVND (reference sequence). V gave up 5 bases and J gave up 7 bases, with 8 bases separating them. CDR3 protein: CASSAFGEAFF. The CDR3 DNA sequence: TGTGCCAGTAGTGCGTTCGGTGAAGCTTTCTTT.

The V and J genes are TRBV7-8 and TRBJ2-7, with 11 bases fitting TRBD1. Per the germline V gene, CDR1 is SGHVS and CDR2 is FQNEAQ. The length of the CDR3 is 15 residues. J lost 4 bases, V lost 4 bases, and 6 bases had no gene match. CDR3 DNA sequence: TGTGCCAGCAGCTCCGGGGACAGGGGGGGTTACGAGCAGTACTTC. Encoded protein: CASSSGDRGGYEQYF.

The chain carries TRBV28 and TRBJ1-2, with a possible D match to TRBD1 (5 bases). V lost 3 bases to trimming and J lost 8 bases, with 16 bases between them. Germline values: CDR1 MDHEN, CDR2 SYDVKM. This CDR3 is 14 amino acids long. DNA for the CDR3: TGTGCCAGCAGTTTCGTCGGACAAGAGAGGGGCTACACCTTC. Encoded protein: CASSFVGQERGYTF.

This chain links TRBV4-1 with TRBJ1-2; 8 nucleotides agree with TRBD1. The CDR3 runs 14 residues. Germline CDR1 is MGHRA and CDR2 is YSYEKL. Germline trimming cut 4 bases from V and 3 bases from J; bases unmatched to any gene: 4. CDR3 DNA: TGCGCCAGCAGCCGAATGGACAGGGACTATGGCTACACCTTC. This translates into CASSRMDRDYGYTF.

In this sample, this clone turned up a few times. The chain carries TRBV4-1 and TRBJ2-7, with TRBD1 identical over 9 bases. The V segment lost 1 base and the J segment 3 bases; nucleotides outside the gene matches: 10. CDR1 and CDR2 (germline): MGHRA, YSYEKL. The CDR3 has 17 amino acids. As DNA, the CDR3 is TGCGCCAGCAGCCAAGGTAGGGGAAGACAGGGGGGCTACGAGCAGTACTTC. As protein: CASSQGRGRQGGYEQYF.

The chain has TRBV28 and TRBJ2-6; no firm D call. Trimming removed 0 bases from V and 0 bases from J, with 3 bases in between. Germline CDR1 MDHEN, CDR2 SYDVKM. The CDR3 length is 15 residues. DNA for the CDR3: TGTGCCAGCAGTTTATGGAGCTCTGGGGCCAACGTCCTGACTTTC. It yields the protein CASSLWSSGANVLTF.

This clone was observed a single time. The chain couples TRBV28 to TRBJ2-4; D is unresolved. CDR3 length: 13 residues. The ends were cut back, 5 bases at V and 3 bases at J, with 8 bases in the middle. Germline lookup yields CDR1 MDHEN and CDR2 SYDVKM. This CDR3 reads CASSEAGKNIQYF. CDR3 DNA sequence: TGTGCCAGCAGTGAAGCTGGCAAAAACATTCAGTACTTC.